The next 32 T cell receptor beta chains were all read from a single sample in a study of CD8 T cells in ankylosing spondylitis. Notes on the study in general: Ankylosing spondylitis blood appeared to be characterized by a TCR beta motif of under 10 highly homologous variants.

MiXCR, applied by TCRdb to the 5' RACE reads, yields one record per CDR3 protein. The sample lists over 700,000 distinct CDR3 sequences, around 20% seen once, with under 20% in the top ten. These receptors have no identified antigens. Material for sequencing was blood, either unsorted or a sorted T cell fraction (not recorded which). All receptors come from a male donor with ankylosing spondylitis.

The V and J genes are TRBV9 and TRBJ1-1, with a weak D call TRBD1 (5 bases). V lost 3 bases to trimming and J lost 7 bases, with 13 bases between them. The CDR3 contains 13 residues. CDR1 and CDR2 (germline): SGDLS, YYNGEE. The CDR3 here is CASSGGMGLEAFF. CDR3 nucleotide sequence: TGTGCCAGCAGCGGGGGGATGGGACTTGAAGCTTTCTTT.

The chain is built from TRBV18 and TRBJ1-1; no clear D gene. CDR3 length: 13 amino acids. Germline V CDR1 and CDR2: KGHSH, LQKENI. V was shortened by 6 bases and J by 3 bases, with 11 bases between the two germline ends. For the CDR3, the DNA is TGTGCCAGCTCGTCAACTCGGGACACTGAAGCTTTCTTT. Encoded protein: CASSSTRDTEAFF.

This clonotype was found many times. This chain connects TRBV4-3 to TRBJ2-2, with D unresolved. CDR1 and CDR2 from the germline V gene are LGHNA and YSLEER. The CDR3 loop spans 14 amino acids. V was cut by 1 base and J by 2 bases, with 5 bases left in between. CDR3 sequence reads: CASSQGLNTGELFF. DNA for the CDR3: TGCGCCAGCAGCCAAGGCCTAAACACCGGGGAGCTGTTTTTT.

The rearrangement joins TRBV11-2 to TRBJ2-5; TRBD2 matches 9 bases. Germline CDR1 is SGHAT and CDR2 is FQNNGV. Losses at the gene ends were 1 base for V and 0 bases for J; bases not matched to a gene: 6. CDR3 size: 17 residues. Here the CDR3 reads CASSLGARGGYQETQYF. The CDR3 nucleotides are TGTGCCAGCAGCTTAGGCGCGCGGGGGGGGTACCAAGAGACCCAGTACTTC.

This clonotype has just a few counts. This chain joins TRBV5-1 and TRBJ1-4; D is unclear. Germline CDR1 reads SGHRS; CDR2 reads YFSETQ. The ends were cut back, 2 bases at V and 5 bases at J, with 13 bases in the middle. There are 15 residues in the CDR3. This chain's CDR3 is CASSLRPNLNEKLFF. CDR3 bases: TGCGCCAGCAGCTTACGGCCGAACTTGAATGAAAAACTGTTTTTT.

V is TRBV5-8 and J is TRBJ2-1; 9 bases align to TRBD1. From germline, CDR1 is SGHTS and CDR2 YDEGEE. The CDR3 is made up of 16 amino acids. J was trimmed by 0 bases and V by 4 bases; bases with no gene match: 5. The DNA of the CDR3 is TGTGCCAGCAGCAAGGACAGGGGTTACTCCTACAATGAGCAGTTCTTC. It specifies CASSKDRGYSYNEQFF.

V and J are TRBV5-1 and TRBJ2-2; D call uncertain. Trimming left V 1 base short and J 2 bases short, with 9 bases between. The V gene's germline CDR1 is SGHRS and CDR2 YFSETQ. The CDR3 extends over 15 amino acids. This CDR3 is CASSLLDGNTGELFF. The CDR3 nucleotides read TGCGCCAGCAGCTTGTTGGACGGTAACACCGGGGAGCTGTTTTTT.

This clonotype was counted ten times or more. The rearrangement links TRBV13 to TRBJ1-3; possible D gene TRBD1, 5 bases. Trimming took off 5 bases at V and 8 bases at J, with 10 bases between the two ends. CDR3 size: 12 residues. The germline gives CDR1 PRHDT, CDR2 FYEKMQ (reference sequence). CDR3 region: CASSIKGHTIYF. CDR3 DNA sequence: TGTGCCAGCAGCATCAAGGGGCACACCATATATTTT.

The rearrangement uses TRBV4-3 and TRBJ2-1; 9 nucleotides match TRBD2. In germline, CDR1 is LGHNA, CDR2 YSLEER. V dropped 4 bases and J dropped 7; count of bases not matched to a gene: 8. CDR3 length equals 15 residues. The CDR3 nucleotides are TGCGCCAGCAGCCTTACGGCTAGCGGGACGAATGAGCAGTTCTTC. This gives the protein CASSLTASGTNEQFF.

The chain carries TRBV24-1 and TRBJ2-3, with 11 bases that match TRBD2. The germline V gene encodes CDR1 KGHDR and CDR2 SFDVKD. The CDR3 runs to 16 residues. Unmatched junction bases numbered 8, after V lost 7 bases and J lost 3 bases. CDR3 loop: CATSSTSGRETDTQYF. For the CDR3, the DNA is TGTGCCACCAGCTCTACTAGCGGGAGAGAGACAGATACGCAGTATTTT.

This clonotype was observed a handful of times. The rearrangement joins TRBV6-1 to TRBJ1-2, with D possibly being TRBD1 (5 bases). The V end lost 9 bases, the J end lost 2 bases, and 19 bases lay between the germline ends. Germline V gene lookup returns CDR1 MNHNS and CDR2 SASEGT. The CDR3 is 15 amino acids. In nucleotides, the CDR3 is TGTGCCAGTCAGGGATTTGGCCGTGACAACTATGGCTACACCTTC. This gives the protein CASQGFGRDNYGYTF.

The J gene is TRBJ2-1, the V gene TRBV5-1; 7 bases are a match to TRBD2. CDR1 SGHRS and CDR2 YFSETQ come from the germline V gene. Trimming took 4 bases from V and 3 from J; bases not matched to a gene: 10. The length of the CDR3 is 16 residues. The CDR3: CASSIAALAVYNEQFF. CDR3 DNA sequence: TGCGCCAGCAGCATCGCAGCGCTAGCGGTCTACAATGAGCAGTTCTTC.

In this sample, this clonotype turned up many times. This chain connects TRBV12-3 or TRBV12-4 to TRBJ2-7, with D possibly matching TRBD1 (6 bases). The CDR3 covers 12 residues. Trimming removed 6 bases from V and 3 bases from J, with 9 bases in between. This CDR3 is CASRSQGYEQYF. In nucleotides, the CDR3 is TGTGCCAGCAGGTCACAGGGCTACGAGCAGTACTTC.

Only a few counts were recorded for this clonotype. This sequence joins TRBV29-1 and TRBJ1-5; D possibly corresponds to TRBD1 (5 bases). V was shortened by 7 bases and J by 0 bases, with 10 bases between the two germline ends. Looked up from germline, CDR1 is SQVTM and CDR2 is ANQGSEA. The CDR3 is made up of 13 amino acids. CDR3 in DNA: TGCAGCGCGGCAGGGAATAGCAATCAGCCCCAGCATTTT. Its protein product is CSAAGNSNQPQHF.

This rearrangement joins TRBV29-1 to TRBJ1-1; D is undetermined. V dropped 2 bases and J dropped 1 base, with 11 bases sitting between them. The CDR3 covers 14 residues. The germline CDR1 and CDR2 sequences are SQVTM and ANQGSEA. The CDR3 nucleotides are TGCAGCGTTGAAAGGCAGGACTGGAACACTGAAGCTTTCTTT. Amino acids: CSVERQDWNTEAFF.

This sequence joins TRBV13 and TRBJ2-3; D is unclear. The CDR3 covers 14 residues. The V gene's germline CDR1 is PRHDT and CDR2 FYEKMQ (reference sequence). V gave up 5 bases and J gave up 6 bases, with 15 bases separating them. CDR3 DNA: TGTGCCAGCAGCCTCCGGCCGGCTCTGGATACGCAGTATTTT. Translation: CASSLRPALDTQYF.

In regard to this clonotype: A much more abundant neighbour one base away suggests this may be a read error. The chain carries TRBV7-9 and TRBJ1-4, with D unclear. The CDR3 has 15 amino acids. Germline V lookup: CDR1 SEHNR, CDR2 FQNEAQ (reference sequence). This chain's CDR3 is CASSLRTDRNEKRFF. CDR3 bases: TGTGCCAGCAGCTTGCGGACGGATCGAAATGAAAAACGGTTTTTT.

This chain links TRBV29-1 with TRBJ2-1; possibly TRBD1 for D (6 bases). Trimming stripped 7 bases from V and 2 bases from J, with 9 bases between. The CDR3 covers 12 residues. CDR1 is SQVTM and CDR2 is ANQGSEA in the germline V gene. The CDR3 nucleotides read TGCAGCGCCGGGACAACCTACAATGAGCAGTTCTTC. Translated: CSAGTTYNEQFF.

This clonotype was seen only a few times. The V gene is TRBV28, the J gene TRBJ1-1; a possible D gene is TRBD1 (5 bases). The CDR3 contains 14 residues. V was shortened by 4 bases and J by 1 base, with 10 bases between the two germline ends. Per the germline V gene, CDR1 is MDHEN and CDR2 is SYDVKM. The CDR3 sequence: CASSSPGWNTEAFF. CDR3 DNA sequence: TGTGCCAGCAGTTCTCCAGGGTGGAACACTGAAGCTTTCTTT.

The chain combines TRBV6-2 or TRBV6-3 with TRBJ2-7; a weak D match, TRBD1 (5 bases). In germline, CDR1 is MNHEY, CDR2 SVGEGT. The CDR3 is 15 residues long. V gave up 1 base and J gave up 6 bases, with 16 bases separating them. In DNA, the CDR3 is TGTGCCAGCAGTTACTTATGGGGCCCCTCGTTCGAGCAGTACTTC. Encoded protein: CASSYLWGPSFEQYF.

The V and J genes are TRBV6-2 or TRBV6-3 and TRBJ2-3, with 10 bases lining up with TRBD2. From germline, CDR1 is MNHEY and CDR2 SVGEGT. Trimming took 6 bases from V and 4 from J; bases not matched to a gene: 7. The CDR3 has 15 residues. CDR3 loop: CASRRASGSSDTQYF. The CDR3 DNA reads as TGTGCCAGCAGAAGAGCTAGCGGGAGCTCAGATACGCAGTATTTT.

The rearrangement joins TRBV6-4 to TRBJ2-6; D not resolved. CDR1 is MRHNA, CDR2 SNTAGT, per germline. The CDR3 is 18 residues long. V was clipped by 0 bases and J by 0 bases, with 12 bases between them. The CDR3 reads CASSDSKGSSSGANVLTF. CDR3 nucleotides: TGTGCCAGCAGTGACTCGAAGGGCAGTAGCTCTGGGGCCAACGTCCTGACTTTC.

The rearrangement joins TRBV29-1 to TRBJ2-7, with TRBD1 matching over 7 bases. Germline V gene lookup returns CDR1 SQVTM and CDR2 ANQGSEA. V was clipped by 4 bases and J by 3 bases; unmatched bases: 6. The CDR3 length is 13 residues. CDR3 amino acids: CSVASRQGYEQYF. The CDR3 nucleotides read TGCAGCGTTGCTTCTCGACAGGGCTACGAGCAGTACTTC.

The chain recombines TRBV12-3 or TRBV12-4 with TRBJ2-5, with D perhaps assigned TRBD1 or TRBD2 (5 bases each). The CDR3 consists of 15 residues. The V end was cut by 2 bases, the J end by 3 bases, with 13 bases between. CDR3 residues: CASSLRDEKEETQYF. The DNA of the CDR3 is TGTGCCAGCAGTTTACGGGACGAAAAAGAAGAGACCCAGTACTTC.

This chain joins TRBV12-3 or TRBV12-4 and TRBJ1-4; the match to TRBD1 covers 8 bases. The CDR3 spans 19 residues. V dropped 3 bases and J dropped 8; count of bases not matched to a gene: 20. The CDR3 DNA reads TGTGCCAGCAGTTTGGGCAGGGGGCCGAACTCGTGGTCGAACGAAAAACTGTTTTTT. It codes for CASSLGRGPNSWSNEKLFF.

The rearrangement links TRBV5-1 to TRBJ1-1; no firm D call. There are 17 residues in the CDR3. V lost 7 bases and J 3 bases, leaving 25 bases between the germline ends. Germline V gene lookup returns CDR1 SGHRS and CDR2 YFSETQ. The DNA for the CDR3 is TGCGCCAGCTGGACGGGGTTCGGCGAGTCATTTTACACTGAAGCTTTCTTT. The encoded protein is CASWTGFGESFYTEAFF.

The J gene is TRBJ2-3, the V gene TRBV9; 8 bases fit TRBD2. From germline, CDR1 is SGDLS and CDR2 YYNGEE. Losses at the gene ends were 4 bases for V and 6 bases for J; bases not matched to a gene: 10. This CDR3 has 15 residues. The CDR3 coding sequence is TGTGCCAGCAGCTCTGAGGGGCGACTAGCGGATACGCAGTATTTT. It yields the protein CASSSEGRLADTQYF.

The sample holds one count of this clonotype. V usage is TRBV6-5 and J usage is TRBJ2-7, with D hard to call. From germline, CDR1 is MNHEY and CDR2 SVGAGI. Trimming stripped 2 bases from V and 5 bases from J, with 10 bases between. CDR3 length: 13 amino acids. CDR3 DNA sequence: TGTGCCAGCAGTTACCAAGGGTACCACGAGCAGTACTTC. Translating gives CASSYQGYHEQYF.

In this sample, this clonotype turned up a few times. The chain employs TRBV12-3 or TRBV12-4 and TRBJ1-2; TRBD1 is a possible D gene (6 bases). The CDR3 consists of 14 residues. CDR3 region: CAIMAGGTNYGYTF. CDR3 coding DNA: TGTGCAATCATGGCGGGGGGCACTAACTATGGCTACACCTTC.

This clonotype was seen at least ten times. The CDR3: CASSAGRYEQFF. In nucleotides, the CDR3 is TGTGCCAGCAGTGCCGGGAGGTATGAGCAGTTCTTC. The chain couples TRBV12-3 or TRBV12-4 to TRBJ2-1, with 7 bases fitting TRBD2. The CDR3 covers 12 residues. V dropped 5 bases and J dropped 8; count of bases not matched to a gene: 3.

There are a few counts of this clonotype. CDR3 bases: TGTGCCAGCAGTTTTGGGGCGGGAGATGCAGATACGCAGTATTTT. It encodes CASSFGAGDADTQYF. The chain has TRBV12-3 or TRBV12-4 and TRBJ2-3, with TRBD2 matching over 7 bases. J lost 4 bases, V lost 3 bases, and 7 bases had no gene match. The CDR3 length is 15 residues.

A few counts support this clonotype. This chain links TRBV9 with TRBJ1-1, with TRBD1 as a possible D gene (6 bases). Trimming stripped 1 base from V and 3 bases from J, with 7 bases between. Looked up from germline, CDR1 is SGDLS and CDR2 is YYNGEE. The CDR3 is made up of 13 amino acids. The CDR3 loop reads CASSVSGDTEAFF. DNA for the CDR3: TGTGCCAGCAGCGTATCAGGGGACACTGAAGCTTTCTTT. The full variable domain, with the rest looked up from reference TRBV9 and TRBJ1-1, is DSGVTQTPKHLITATGQRVTLRCSPRSGDLSVYWYQQSLDQGLQFLIQYYNGEERAKGNILERFSAQQFPDLHSELNLSSLELGDSALYFCASSVSGDTEAFFGQGTRLTVV.